The 6 T cell receptor beta chains below were found in one sample sequenced in a study of blood T cell repertoires in COVID-19. Clones were read by immunoSEQ multiplex PCR, and TCRdb kept only the in-frame ones, dropping some. Of some 200,000 clones detected, more than 80% appear once; the ten largest clones hold approximately 11%. The sequencing sample was made of peripheral blood. The receptors shown here come from a woman in her thirties or forties with COVID-19, enrolled during active disease.

The chain couples TRBV12-3 or TRBV12-4 to TRBJ1-1, with D possibly being TRBD1 (5 bases). The CDR3 extends over 13 amino acids. Trimming removed 6 bases from V and 4 bases from J, with 12 bases in between. The CDR3 protein is CASRGREATEAFF. DNA for the CDR3: TGTGCCAGCAGAGGCAGGGAGGCCACTGAAGCTTTCTTT.

In DNA form, the CDR3 reads TGTGCCAGCAGCTTACCAGGGGAAGCAAACACTGAAGCTTTCTTT. Its translation is CASSLPGEANTEAFF. V usage is TRBV5-6 and J usage is TRBJ1-1; maybe TRBD1 (6 bases). V lost 2 bases to trimming and J lost 2 bases, with 13 bases between them. Germline CDR1 SGHDT, CDR2 YYEEEE. The CDR3 length is 15 residues.

The chain carries TRBV29-1 and TRBJ2-1, with 7 bases matching TRBD2. CDR3 length equals 15 residues. Germline V gene lookup returns CDR1 SQVTM and CDR2 ANQGSEA. J was trimmed by 1 base and V by 6 bases; bases with no gene match: 9. The CDR3: CSVGGRGRSYNEQFF. The CDR3 DNA sequence: TGCAGCGTGGGTGGGAGGGGAAGGTCCTACAATGAGCAGTTCTTC.

This rearrangement joins TRBV15 to TRBJ1-5, with 8 bases lining up with TRBD1. The CDR3 runs 15 residues. Trimming at V came to 1 base and at J to 6 bases, leaving 5 bases not matched to a gene. CDR1 is LNHNV, CDR2 YYDKDF, per germline (reference sequence). CDR3 nucleotides: TGTGCCACCAGCAGAGGGAATACAGGGGGTCAGCCCCAGCATTTT. This sequence encodes CATSRGNTGGQPQHF.

About this clone: The germline gene is not matched at one end of the junction; a read error may be the cause. The chain carries TRBV7-7 and TRBJ2-5, with TRBD2 matching over 7 bases. Germline V CDR1 and CDR2: SSHAT, FNYEAQ (reference sequence). CDR3 length: 15 amino acids. CDR3 region: CASSKSGARGETQYF. CDR3 DNA sequence: TGTGCTAGCAGCAAGAGCGGGGCCCGCGGCGAGACCCAGTACTTC.

The V gene is TRBV15, the J gene TRBJ1-1; 7 bases are shared with TRBD1. CDR3 length: 14 amino acids. Germline V CDR1 and CDR2: LNHNV, YYDKDF (reference sequence). J was trimmed by 1 base and V by 4 bases; bases with no gene match: 3. This chain's CDR3 is CATSTGQTNTEAFF. The CDR3 DNA follows: TGTGCCACCAGCACGGGACAGACGAACACTGAAGCTTTCTTT. The whole variable domain, remainder taken from reference TRBV15 and TRBJ1-1, is DAMVIQNPRYQVTQFGKPVTLSCSQTLNHNVMYWYQQKSSQAPKLLFHYYDKDFNNEADTPDNFQSRRPNTSFCFLDIRSPGLGDTAMYLCATSTGQTNTEAFFGQGTRLTVV.